The source of this T cell receptor (beta chain) is a study of blood T cell repertoires in COVID-19. About the research overall: The United States, Italy and Spain provided the acute and convalescent COVID-19 samples.

The data were produced by immunoSEQ multiplex PCR, yet TCRdb's version contains in-frame clones alone and is incomplete. This sample carries tens of thousands of clones, about three quarters of them seen once, and the ten largest clones take approximately 20%. Germline V gives CDR1 KGHSH, CDR2 LQKENI. The trim removed 2 bases at V and 3 bases at J, leaving 5 bases unmatched. The CDR3 consists of 15 residues. Sequencing was performed on peripheral blood. The chain employs TRBV18 and TRBJ1-2; 8 bases line up with TRBD1. The TCR originated in a man aged 25-45 years with COVID-19, enrolled during active disease. CDR3 sequence (DNA): TGTGCCAGCTCACCATCGACAGGGGAGTACTATGGCTACACCTTC. This sequence encodes CASSPSTGEYYGYTF.